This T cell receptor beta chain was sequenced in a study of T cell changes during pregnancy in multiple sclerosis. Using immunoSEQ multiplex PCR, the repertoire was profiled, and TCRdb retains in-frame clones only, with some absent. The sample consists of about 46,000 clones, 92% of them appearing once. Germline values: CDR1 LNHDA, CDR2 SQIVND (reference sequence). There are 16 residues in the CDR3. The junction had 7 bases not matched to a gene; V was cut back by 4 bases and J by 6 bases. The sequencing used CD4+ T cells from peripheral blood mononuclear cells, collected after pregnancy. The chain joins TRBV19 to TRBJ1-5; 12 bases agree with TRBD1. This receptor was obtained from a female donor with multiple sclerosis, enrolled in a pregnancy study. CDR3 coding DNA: TGTGCCAGTAGTAATTGGGGACAGGGGGCCGGTCAGCCCCAGCATTTT. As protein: CASSNWGQGAGQPQHF.